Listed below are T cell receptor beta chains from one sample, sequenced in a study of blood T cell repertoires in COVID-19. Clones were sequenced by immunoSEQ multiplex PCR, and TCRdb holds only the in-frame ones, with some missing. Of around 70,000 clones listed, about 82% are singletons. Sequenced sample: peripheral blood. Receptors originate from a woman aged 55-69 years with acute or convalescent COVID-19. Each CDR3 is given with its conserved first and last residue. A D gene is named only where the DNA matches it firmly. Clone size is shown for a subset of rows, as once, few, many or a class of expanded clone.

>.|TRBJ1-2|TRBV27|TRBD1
TGTGCCAGCAGTTTCCAATCCGGGACAGGGTATGGCTACACCTTC
CASSFQSGTGYGYTF
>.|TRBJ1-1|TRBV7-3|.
TGTGCCAGCAGCGTACAGGCGAACACTGAAGCTTTCTTT
CASSVQANTEAFF
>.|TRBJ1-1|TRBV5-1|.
TGCGCCAGCAGCTTCCCTAGGCAGAACACTGAAGCTTTCTTT
CASSFPRQNTEAFF
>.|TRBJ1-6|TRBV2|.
TGTGCCAGTTGGACTAGATATGACCTCAATTCACCCCTCCACTTT
CASWTRYDLNSPLHF
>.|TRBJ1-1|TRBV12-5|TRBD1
TGTGCTAGTGGTTTGGGCAGCAGGGGGCCGATGGCTGAAGCTTTCTTT
CASGLGSRGPMAEAFF
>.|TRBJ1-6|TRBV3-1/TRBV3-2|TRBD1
TGTGCCAGCGTAGGGCGGGACAGGGGAAGAAATTCACCCCTCCACTTT
CASVGRDRGRNSPLHF
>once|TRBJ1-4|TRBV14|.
TGTGCCAGCAGCCAATGGCGGGCAACTAATGAAAAACTGTTTTTT
CASSQWRATNEKLFF
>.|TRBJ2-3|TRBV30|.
TGTGCCTGGAGTTCCACGTATAGCGGTTACACAGATACGCAGTATTTT
CAWSSTYSGYTDTQYF
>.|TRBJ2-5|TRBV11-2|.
TGTGCCAGCAGCCTTGGCTACCAAGAGACCCAGTACTTC
CASSLGYQETQYF
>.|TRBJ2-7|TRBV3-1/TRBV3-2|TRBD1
TGTGCCAGCAGCCAAGATCGAGAGGGGGCTAGAGAGCAGTACTTC
CASSQDREGAREQYF
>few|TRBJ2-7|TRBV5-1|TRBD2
TGCGCCAGCAGCCCCGGGACTAGCGACTCCTACGAGCAGTACTTC
CASSPGTSDSYEQYF
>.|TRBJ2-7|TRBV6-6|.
TGTGCCAGCAGTTCGACAGACTACGAGCAGTACTTC
CASSSTDYEQYF
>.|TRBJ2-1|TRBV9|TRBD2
TGTGCCAGCGGTTGGCGGGGGGAGCAGTTCTTC
CASGWRGEQFF
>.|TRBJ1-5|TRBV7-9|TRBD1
TGTGCCAGCAGCCTAGGAGGGACAGGGGCCCAGCATTTT
CASSLGGTGAQHF
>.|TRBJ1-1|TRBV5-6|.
TGTGCCAGCAGCCGGCTTGCGACAGAGAAGAACACTGAAGCTTTCTTT
CASSRLATEKNTEAFF
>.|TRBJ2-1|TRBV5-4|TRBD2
TGTGCCAGCAGCACCGGGACTAGCGGGGGCTATGAGCAGTTCTTC
CASSTGTSGGYEQFF
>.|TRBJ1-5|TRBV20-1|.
TGCAGTGCTAGTCCCAGGGCAGGCAATCAGCCCCAGCATTTT
CSASPRAGNQPQHF
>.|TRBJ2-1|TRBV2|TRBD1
TGTGCCAGCAGGGGAGGACAGGGCTCCTACAATGAGCAGTTCTTC
CASRGGQGSYNEQFF
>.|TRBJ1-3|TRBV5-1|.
TGCGCCAGCAGTCGACTATCGGGAAACACCATATATTTT
CASSRLSGNTIYF
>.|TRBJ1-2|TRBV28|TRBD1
TGTGCCAGCAGCTCTTTTGCCGCTCCTACCTCACAGGGGAATGGCTACACCTTC
CASSSFAAPTSQGNGYTF